The T cell receptor beta chain under discussion was sequenced for a study of post-analysis software for immune sequencing data. Trimming removed 6 bases from V and 7 bases from J; junction bases left unmatched: 12. Germline V gene lookup returns CDR1 ENHRY and CDR2 SYGVKD. This CDR3 region has 15 residues. Included in the TCR beta cDNA libraries were unique molecular identifiers. Some 500,000 cDNA molecules were recovered from an input of 1 to 10 million T cells. MiXCR was run by TCRdb on the PCR reads, yielding one entry per CDR3 protein. The data contain 800,000 to 950,000 distinct CDR3 sequences, 53% of them singletons. Of note for this clonotype: Its antigen is unidentified.

Study findings and constraints: TRBV5-6, TRBV5-1 and TRBV20-1 were among roughly 5 TRBV segments more frequent in patients than controls. Significantly decreased normalized Chao1 diversity was recorded for multiple sclerosis patients relative to controls.

The sample was blood. The sequence derives from a girl aged 5-17 years with multiple sclerosis. V is TRBV10-3 and J is TRBJ2-1; 7 nucleotides agree with TRBD2. CDR3 amino acids: CAISPGTKAGNEQFF. CDR3 bases: TGTGCCATCAGCCCCGGGACTAAAGCGGGGAATGAGCAGTTCTTC.